This TCR beta chain came from a study of control samples from healthy donors and cancer patients. Method: immunoSEQ multiplex PCR; TCRdb's copy keeps in-frame clones and lacks some. The repertoire holds 93,000 or so clones, around 89% seen once, with under 20% in the top ten. The CDR3 is 15 residues long. J lost 6 bases, V lost 7 bases, and 10 bases had no gene match. Germline CDR1 and CDR2: MNHNY and SVGAGI (reference sequence). The receptor comes from a man in his fifties or sixties with lung cancer. The V call is TRBV6-6, the J call TRBJ2-2, with 8 bases identical to TRBD1. The sequenced material came from PBMCs. This CDR3 is CASTPPGGDAGELFF. CDR3 DNA: TGTGCCAGCACTCCCCCAGGGGGCGACGCCGGGGAGCTGTTTTTT.